A selection of T cell receptor beta chains follows, all from one sample in a study of T cell responses to AZD1222 COVID-19 vaccine. Repertoires were generated with immunoSEQ multiplex PCR, while TCRdb's copy carries only in-frame clones and drops some. This sample has around 120,000 clones, with about 90% found just once. The specimen comprised peripheral blood, sampled on day 0 of AZD1222 vaccination. The origin of the receptors is an adult in good health. Both conserved end residues are part of each CDR3. Some rows have no size entry. The others give once, few or many, or a class for an expanded clone.

v_call: TRBV6-5; clone_size: -; j_call: TRBJ1-1; cdr3_aa: CASSYSRDTEAFF
v_call: TRBV5-1; clone_size: -; j_call: TRBJ1-1; cdr3_aa: CASSSAGEGGTEAFF
v_call: TRBV5-1; clone_size: -; j_call: TRBJ1-1; cdr3_aa: CASSSPTGYTEAFF
v_call: TRBV13; clone_size: -; j_call: TRBJ1-1; cdr3_aa: CASSLPNSRGGDTEAFF
v_call: TRBV1; clone_size: -; j_call: TRBJ2-5; cdr3_aa: CTIDGPQETQYF
v_call: TRBV5-1; clone_size: -; j_call: TRBJ1-6; cdr3_aa: CASSLQPGDFYSPLHF
v_call: TRBV2; clone_size: -; j_call: TRBJ1-5; cdr3_aa: CASSEFGSGQPQHF
v_call: TRBV7-8; clone_size: -; j_call: TRBJ1-3; cdr3_aa: CASSLRDRGRGNTIYF
v_call: TRBV5-1; clone_size: -; j_call: TRBJ1-6; cdr3_aa: CASTPDVSYNSPLHF
v_call: TRBV2; clone_size: -; j_call: TRBJ1-1; cdr3_aa: CASLRTGASNTEAFF
v_call: TRBV6-6; clone_size: -; j_call: TRBJ1-5; cdr3_aa: CASSYPGRESNQPQHF
v_call: TRBV28; clone_size: -; j_call: TRBJ1-2; cdr3_aa: CAGGDRVYGYTF
v_call: TRBV19; clone_size: -; j_call: TRBJ1-5; cdr3_aa: CASSIGHLDQPQHF
v_call: TRBV29-1; clone_size: few; j_call: TRBJ1-4; cdr3_aa: CSVSGHRDSNLGTNEKLFF
v_call: TRBV6-5; clone_size: -; j_call: TRBJ1-2; cdr3_aa: CASSRTGLYGYTF
v_call: TRBV7-9; clone_size: -; j_call: TRBJ1-1; cdr3_aa: CASRGADGQAFF
v_call: TRBV7-8; clone_size: -; j_call: TRBJ2-7; cdr3_aa: CASSLAGVLGHEQYF
v_call: TRBV19; clone_size: -; j_call: TRBJ1-5; cdr3_aa: CASSPLLGGNQPQHF
v_call: TRBV7-8; clone_size: -; j_call: TRBJ2-5; cdr3_aa: CASSRGKQETQYF
v_call: TRBV19; clone_size: -; j_call: TRBJ1-5; cdr3_aa: CASSMLQGGPGNQPQHF
v_call: TRBV2; clone_size: -; j_call: TRBJ2-1; cdr3_aa: CASVGLAEGGEQFF
v_call: TRBV5-1; clone_size: -; j_call: TRBJ2-2; cdr3_aa: CASSGRGSSDTGELFF
v_call: TRBV5-5; clone_size: -; j_call: TRBJ2-5; cdr3_aa: CASTLERGSRTETQYF
v_call: TRBV2; clone_size: -; j_call: TRBJ2-5; cdr3_aa: CASSAGTGSSKEQETQYF
v_call: TRBV3-1/TRBV3-2; clone_size: -; j_call: TRBJ1-2; cdr3_aa: CASSQIGYGYTF
v_call: TRBV30; clone_size: -; j_call: TRBJ1-3; cdr3_aa: CAWRVGGNTIYF
v_call: TRBV27; clone_size: -; j_call: TRBJ1-2; cdr3_aa: CASSPFSRGQVYGYTF
v_call: TRBV6-2/TRBV6-3; clone_size: -; j_call: TRBJ2-7; cdr3_aa: CASSPLGRGDQSNRYF
v_call: TRBV5-4; clone_size: -; j_call: TRBJ2-7; cdr3_aa: CASSFHRGGEQYF
v_call: TRBV6-6; clone_size: -; j_call: TRBJ2-5; cdr3_aa: CASSKKQGAREETQYF
v_call: TRBV6-1; clone_size: -; j_call: TRBJ1-2; cdr3_aa: CASSEVFPAANYGYTF
v_call: TRBV12-3/TRBV12-4; clone_size: -; j_call: TRBJ1-1; cdr3_aa: CAAGVNTEAFF
v_call: TRBV28; clone_size: -; j_call: TRBJ1-6; cdr3_aa: CASSLVPGTRETPLHF
v_call: TRBV28; clone_size: few; j_call: TRBJ2-5; cdr3_aa: CASTPQGGTQYF
v_call: TRBV5-1; clone_size: once; j_call: TRBJ2-2; cdr3_aa: CASSSRGTGLTGELFF
v_call: TRBV2; clone_size: -; j_call: TRBJ2-3; cdr3_aa: CASTSNQGAGDTQYF
v_call: TRBV5-8; clone_size: -; j_call: TRBJ2-7; cdr3_aa: CASRALSRNEQYF
v_call: TRBV3-1/TRBV3-2; clone_size: -; j_call: TRBJ2-7; cdr3_aa: CASSLLTGAGYEQYF
v_call: TRBV5-4; clone_size: -; j_call: TRBJ2-5; cdr3_aa: CASSLAPDRQETQYF
v_call: TRBV3-1/TRBV3-2; clone_size: -; j_call: TRBJ1-1; cdr3_aa: CASSQGTGGTEAFF
v_call: TRBV30; clone_size: -; j_call: TRBJ2-7; cdr3_aa: CAWTAKDRRAYEQYF
v_call: TRBV19; clone_size: -; j_call: TRBJ2-3; cdr3_aa: CASSHAGRGRYTDTQYF
v_call: TRBV29-1; clone_size: few; j_call: TRBJ1-1; cdr3_aa: CSACRAVNTEAFF
v_call: TRBV10-3; clone_size: -; j_call: TRBJ1-3; cdr3_aa: CAISDSFRISGNTIYF
v_call: TRBV6-5; clone_size: -; j_call: TRBJ2-1; cdr3_aa: CASRGDRGHYNEQFF
v_call: TRBV27; clone_size: once; j_call: TRBJ1-5; cdr3_aa: CASSLSWGGNNQPQHF
v_call: TRBV6-6; clone_size: -; j_call: TRBJ2-5; cdr3_aa: CASSSQGFGETQYF
v_call: TRBV24-1; clone_size: -; j_call: TRBJ1-4; cdr3_aa: CATSAPPGSGTAENEKLFF
v_call: TRBV29-1; clone_size: -; j_call: TRBJ2-5; cdr3_aa: CSVVTPSGPIQETQYF
v_call: TRBV25-1; clone_size: -; j_call: TRBJ1-2; cdr3_aa: CASSTTGTGYTF
v_call: TRBV28; clone_size: -; j_call: TRBJ2-3; cdr3_aa: CASSSSGTGWNTQYF
v_call: TRBV19; clone_size: -; j_call: TRBJ2-3; cdr3_aa: CASSIGWTGGTDTQYF
v_call: TRBV30; clone_size: -; j_call: TRBJ2-3; cdr3_aa: CAWTPGGASGRLRDTQYF